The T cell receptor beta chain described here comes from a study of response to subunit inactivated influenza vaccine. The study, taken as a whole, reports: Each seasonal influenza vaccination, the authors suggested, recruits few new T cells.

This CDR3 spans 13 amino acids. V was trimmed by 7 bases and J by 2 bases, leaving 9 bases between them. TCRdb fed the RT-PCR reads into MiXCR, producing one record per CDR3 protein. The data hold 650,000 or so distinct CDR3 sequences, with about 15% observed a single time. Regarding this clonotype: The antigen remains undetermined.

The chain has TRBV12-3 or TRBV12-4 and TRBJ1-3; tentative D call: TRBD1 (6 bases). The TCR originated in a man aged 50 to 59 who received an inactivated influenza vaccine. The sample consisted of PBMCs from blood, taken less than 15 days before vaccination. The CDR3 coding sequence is TGTGCCAGCATCCGGACAGCTGGAAACACCATATATTTT. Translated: CASIRTAGNTIYF.